Presented here are 17 T cell receptor beta chains from one specimen sequenced in a study of cytomegalovirus exposure and HLA in healthy donors. Both 60 Vbeta primers and 13 Jbeta primers went into the PCR. Assay used: immunoSEQ multiplex PCR; TCRdb lists only in-frame clones, some missing. The sample has around 75,000 clones, 78% seen once. Sequencing was performed on PBMCs. All receptors derive from a man aged 40-49 years in good health and CMV-seronegative.

Concerning this clone: A junction end diverges from the germline sequence, so it may reflect a read error. The genes are TRBV9 and TRBJ1-1; no definite D call. The V gene's germline CDR1 is SGDLS and CDR2 YYNGEE. The CDR3 contains 15 residues. CDR3 region: CASSVVGERGSEASF. As DNA, the CDR3 is TGTGCCAGCAGCGTAGTGGGAGAACGGGGATCTGAAGCTTCCTTT.

The rearrangement uses TRBV21-1 and TRBJ1-2; the DNA was not used to check the table's D call, TRBD1. TRBV21-1 is a recognized pseudogene. The CDR3 contains 16 residues. The CDR3: CASSPRTVLLNYGYTF. CDR3 nucleotide sequence: TGTGCCAGCAGCCCAAGGACAGTTCTACTGAACTATGGCTACACCTTC.

This rearrangement joins TRBV27 to TRBJ1-5, with unresolved D. The V end lost 4 bases, the J end lost 3 bases, and 7 bases lay between the germline ends. The CDR3 totals 13 residues. Germline assignment: CDR1 MNHEY and CDR2 SMNVEV (reference sequence). The CDR3 sequence is CASSYTINQPQHF. As DNA, the CDR3 is TGTGCCAGCAGTTACACGATCAATCAGCCCCAGCATTTT.

The table lists this clone with a few counts. V usage is TRBV5-1 and J usage is TRBJ2-2, with D possibly TRBD1 on 5 matching bases. The CDR3 covers 15 residues. Trimming took 0 bases from V and 8 from J, leaving 14 bases between them. Looked up from germline, CDR1 is SGHRS and CDR2 is YFSETQ. The CDR3 DNA reads as TGCGCCAGCAGCTTGGAGTCAGGGATTAATGGGGAGCTGTTTTTT. Its protein is CASSLESGINGELFF.

The rearrangement links TRBV7-6 to TRBJ2-3; D gene uncertain. V lost 4 bases and J lost 1, with 9 bases in between. CDR1 is SGHVS, CDR2 FNYEAQ, per germline. The CDR3 has 14 amino acids. CDR3 bases: TGTGCCAGCAGCTACACACACCGCACAGATACGCAGTATTTT. Residues: CASSYTHRTDTQYF.

CDR3 residues: CASSLTTYTGELFF. CDR3 DNA sequence: TGTGCCAGCAGCCTTACTACTTACACCGGGGAGCTGTTTTTT. The genes are TRBV14 and TRBJ2-2; D ambiguous. In germline, CDR1 is SGHDN, CDR2 FVKESK. The length of the CDR3 is 14 residues. The V gene lost 4 bases and the J gene lost 3 bases, with 9 bases spanning the gap.

This chain links TRBV7-9 with TRBJ2-5; 7 bases agree with TRBD1. The CDR3 spans 14 residues. Germline V gene lookup returns CDR1 SEHNR and CDR2 FQNEAQ (reference sequence). The V gene end was trimmed by 5 bases and the J gene end by 2 bases; junction bases not matched to a gene: 5. The DNA for the CDR3 is TGTGCCAGCAGCAACGACAGGGCACAAGAGACCCAGTACTTC. Protein sequence: CASSNDRAQETQYF.

V gene TRBV18 combines with J gene TRBJ2-5, with 8 bases identical to TRBD2. This CDR3 has 17 amino acids. Losses at the gene ends were 3 bases for V and 5 bases for J; bases not matched to a gene: 14. Germline CDR1 reads KGHSH; CDR2 reads LQKENI. CDR3 coding DNA: TGTGCCAGCTCACCCACTCCAGCCGGGACTAGGATGGAGACCCAGTACTTC. Encoded protein: CASSPTPAGTRMETQYF.

This clone was seen only a few times. The chain uses TRBV20-1 and TRBJ1-2; D might be TRBD1 (5 bases). The CDR3 loop spans 10 amino acids. V lost 6 bases to trimming and J lost 4 bases, with 6 bases between them. Germline CDR1 and CDR2: DFQATT and SNEGSKA (reference sequence). CDR3 protein: CSAGVYGYTF. CDR3 coding DNA: TGCAGTGCAGGGGTCTATGGCTACACCTTC.

The rearrangement joins TRBV30 to TRBJ2-3, with 7 bases identical to TRBD2. Germline assignment: CDR1 GTSNPN and CDR2 SVGIG (reference sequence). The junction had 3 bases not matched to a gene; V was cut back by 6 bases and J by 0 bases. CDR3 length: 13 amino acids. CDR3 DNA: TGTGCCTGCGCGGGAGCTAGCACAGATACGCAGTATTTT. It encodes CACAGASTDTQYF.

The DNA for the CDR3 is TGTGCCATCGGGACAGGTGGCTACACCTTC. Translating it yields CAIGTGGYTF. The chain recombines TRBV10-3 with TRBJ1-2; 8 nucleotides align to TRBD1. The CDR3 is 10 amino acids. V gave up 8 bases and J gave up 7 bases; unmatched junction bases: 0. From germline, CDR1 is ENHRY and CDR2 SYGVKD.

The chain has TRBV10-3 and TRBJ1-3, with no clear D. V was trimmed by 2 bases and J by 7 bases, leaving 12 bases between them. In germline, CDR1 is ENHRY, CDR2 SYGVKD. This CDR3 is 14 amino acids long. CDR3 DNA: TGTGCCATCAGTGAGGGCCTTCGCAGGAACACCATATATTTT. Protein sequence: CAISEGLRRNTIYF.

V gene TRBV5-1 combines with J gene TRBJ2-4, with D maybe TRBD2 (6 bases). Germline-derived CDR1 and CDR2 are SGHRS and YFSETQ. V was pared by 3 bases and J by 0 bases, with 13 bases between. CDR3 length equals 16 residues. CDR3 amino acids: CASSWSGSLAKNIQYF. The CDR3 DNA reads TGCGCCAGCAGCTGGAGCGGGTCCTTAGCCAAAAACATTCAGTACTTC.

J is TRBJ1-2 and V is TRBV5-6; TRBD1 agrees at 7 bases. The CDR3 is 17 residues long. The germline CDR1 and CDR2 sequences are SGHDT and YYEEEE. V was clipped by 4 bases and J by 8 bases; unmatched bases: 20. The CDR3 reads CASSPTPTDRPTYGYTF. The CDR3 coding sequence is TGTGCCAGCAGCCCGACACCGACGGACAGGCCCACTTACGGCTACACCTTC. Based on the CDR3 plus reference TRBV5-6 and TRBJ1-2, the full variable domain is DAGVTQSPTHLIKTRGQQVTLRCSPKSGHDTVSWYQQALGQGPQFIFQYYEEEERQRGNFPDRFSGHQFPNYSSELNVNALLLGDSALYLCASSPTPTDRPTYGYTFGSGTRLTVV.

The chain couples TRBV6-1 to TRBJ1-1; 8 nucleotides agree with TRBD1. CDR3 length: 14 amino acids. Germline V gene sequence: CDR1 MNHNS, CDR2 SASEGT. The V segment lost 7 bases and the J segment 3 bases; nucleotides outside the gene matches: 7. CDR3 protein: CASMGQGADTEAFF. In DNA, the CDR3 is TGTGCCAGCATGGGGCAGGGGGCGGACACTGAAGCTTTCTTT.

V and J are TRBV6-5 and TRBJ1-5; 7 bases line up with TRBD1. The CDR3 length is 16 residues. Germline lookup yields CDR1 MNHEY and CDR2 SVGAGI. Trimming took 0 bases from V and 0 from J; bases not matched to a gene: 2. This CDR3 reads CASSYSRGHSNQPQHF. The DNA for the CDR3 is TGTGCCAGCAGTTACTCGAGGGGGCATAGCAATCAGCCCCAGCATTTT.

The V gene is TRBV5-1, the J gene TRBJ2-1; the D gene is possibly TRBD2 (5 bases). The CDR3 totals 17 residues. Trimming shortened V by 2 bases and J by 2 bases, and 17 bases separated the two germline ends. The germline gives CDR1 SGHRS, CDR2 YFSETQ. The CDR3 spells CASSFRFIEGPYNEQFF. DNA for the CDR3: TGCGCCAGCAGCTTCCGATTCATAGAGGGCCCCTACAATGAGCAGTTCTTC.